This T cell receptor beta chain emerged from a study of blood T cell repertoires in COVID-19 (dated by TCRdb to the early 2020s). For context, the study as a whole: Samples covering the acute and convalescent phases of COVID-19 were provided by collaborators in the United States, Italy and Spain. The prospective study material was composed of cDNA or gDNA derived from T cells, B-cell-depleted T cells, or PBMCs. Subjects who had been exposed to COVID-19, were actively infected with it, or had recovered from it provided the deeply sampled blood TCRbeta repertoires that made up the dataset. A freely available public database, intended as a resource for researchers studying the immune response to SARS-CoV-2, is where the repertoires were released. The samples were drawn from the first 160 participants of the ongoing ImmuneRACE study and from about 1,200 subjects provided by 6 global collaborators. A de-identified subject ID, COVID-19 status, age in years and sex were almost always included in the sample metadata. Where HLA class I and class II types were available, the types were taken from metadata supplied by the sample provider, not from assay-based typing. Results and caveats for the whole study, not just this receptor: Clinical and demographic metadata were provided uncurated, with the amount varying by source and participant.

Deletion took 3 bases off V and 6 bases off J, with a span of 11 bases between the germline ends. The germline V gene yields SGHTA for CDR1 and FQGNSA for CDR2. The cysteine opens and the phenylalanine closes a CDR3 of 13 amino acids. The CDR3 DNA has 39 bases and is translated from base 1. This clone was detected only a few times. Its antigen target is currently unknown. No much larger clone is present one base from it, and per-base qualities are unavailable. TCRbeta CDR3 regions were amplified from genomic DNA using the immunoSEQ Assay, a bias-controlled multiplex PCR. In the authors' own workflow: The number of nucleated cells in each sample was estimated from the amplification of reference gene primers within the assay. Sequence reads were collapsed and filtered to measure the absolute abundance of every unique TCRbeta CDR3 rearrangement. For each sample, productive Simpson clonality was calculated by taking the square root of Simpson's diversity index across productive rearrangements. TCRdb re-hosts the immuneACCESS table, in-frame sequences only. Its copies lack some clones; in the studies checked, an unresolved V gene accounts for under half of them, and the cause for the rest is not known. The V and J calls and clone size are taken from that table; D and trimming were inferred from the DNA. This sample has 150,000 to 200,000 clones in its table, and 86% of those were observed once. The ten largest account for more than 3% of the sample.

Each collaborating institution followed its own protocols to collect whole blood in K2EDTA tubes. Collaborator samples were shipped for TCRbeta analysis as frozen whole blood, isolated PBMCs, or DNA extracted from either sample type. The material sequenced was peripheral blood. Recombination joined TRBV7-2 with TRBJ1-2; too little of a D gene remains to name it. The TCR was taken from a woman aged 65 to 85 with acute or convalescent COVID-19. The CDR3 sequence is CASSFRMGDGYTF. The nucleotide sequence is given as TGTGCCAGCAGCTTCCGAATGGGAGATGGCTACACCTTC. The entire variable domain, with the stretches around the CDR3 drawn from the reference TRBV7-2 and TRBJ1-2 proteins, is GAGVSQSPSNKVTEKGKDVELRCDPISGHTALYWYRQSLGQGLEFLIYFQGNSAPDKSGLPSDRFSAERTGGSVSTLTIQRTQQEDSAVYLCASSFRMGDGYTFGSGTRLTVV.